This TCR beta chain is from a study of regulatory T cells in long-lasting Graves disease. Study conclusions and caveats: Less diverse TCR repertoires were seen in persistent Graves' patients than in newly diagnosed ones. TRBV28 was favored in persistent disease, as were TRBJ1-2 and TRBJ2-5.

Arm-PCR of CDR3 regions and iRepertoire HTBI primers were used to build TCR beta libraries. MiXCR was run by TCRdb on the multiplex PCR reads, yielding one entry per CDR3 protein. The sample carries under 450,000 distinct CDR3 sequences, around 20% recorded once. Time point noted: persistent/refractory GD, antithyroid drugs over 5 years with positive TRAb. Researchers made the TCR library from RNA that was extracted from PBMCs. On this clonotype: Its matching antigen is unknown.

The CDR3 contains 15 residues. V was pared by 1 base and J by 9 bases, with 10 bases of the junction left unmatched. From germline, CDR1 is SGHDT and CDR2 YYEEEE. The source material was peripheral blood mononuclear cells (PBMCs), sampled when the disease was refractory, from a patient treated with antithyroid drugs. The sequence derives from a female donor with Graves disease. J is TRBJ2-4 and V is TRBV5-6; 7 bases fit TRBD2. Here the CDR3 reads CASSLKPLGGGIQYF. As DNA, the CDR3 is TGTGCCAGCAGCTTGAAACCCCTGGGGGGGGGCATTCAGTACTTC. The whole variable domain, remainder taken from reference TRBV5-6 and TRBJ2-4, is DAGVTQSPTHLIKTRGQQVTLRCSPKSGHDTVSWYQQALGQGPQFIFQYYEEEERQRGNFPDRFSGHQFPNYSSELNVNALLLGDSALYLCASSLKPLGGGIQYFGAGTRLSVL.